This T cell receptor beta chain was found in a study of PD-L1 blockade in urothelial cancer. Study-level information: The number of prior chemotherapy regimens per patient was 0 to 3. It was at 3 weeks (second dose) and 6 weeks after treatment start that blood was analyzed.

Stated time point: pretreatment peripheral blood. Germline V gene lookup returns CDR1 MDHEN and CDR2 SYDVKM. The CDR3 extends over 12 amino acids. Trimming removed 6 bases from V and 4 bases from J; junction bases left unmatched: 3. Using immunoSEQ multiplex PCR, the repertoire was profiled, and TCRdb retains in-frame clones only, with some absent. The table records 70,000 to 80,000 clones, around four fifths of them present only once. Sample: PBMCs, taken around atezolizumab (anti-PD-L1) treatment. The chain carries TRBV28 and TRBJ2-7, with 7 bases lining up with TRBD2. The TCR sequence derives from a man aged 35 to 55 with urothelial cancer. The CDR3 loop reads CASSVSGYEQYF. CDR3 nucleotides: TGTGCCAGCAGCGTTAGCGGGTACGAGCAGTACTTC. Using reference TRBV28 and TRBJ2-7 for the parts outside the CDR3, the full variable domain is DVKVTQSSRYLVKRTGEKVFLECVQDMDHENMFWYRQDPGLGLRLIYFSYDVKMKEKGDIPEGYSVSREKKERFSLILESASTNQTSMYLCASSVSGYEQYFGPGTRLTVT.